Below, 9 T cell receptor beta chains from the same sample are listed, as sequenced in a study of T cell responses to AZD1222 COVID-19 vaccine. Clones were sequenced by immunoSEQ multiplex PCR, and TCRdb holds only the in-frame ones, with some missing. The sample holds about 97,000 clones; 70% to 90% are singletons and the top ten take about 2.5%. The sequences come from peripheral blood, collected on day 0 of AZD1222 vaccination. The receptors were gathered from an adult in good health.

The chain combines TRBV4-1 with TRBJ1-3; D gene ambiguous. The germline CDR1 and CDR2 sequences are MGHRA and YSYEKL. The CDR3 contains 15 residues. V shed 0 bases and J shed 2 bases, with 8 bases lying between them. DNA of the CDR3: TGCGCCAGCAGCCAAGATCGAACAACTGGAAACACCATATATTTT. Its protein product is CASSQDRTTGNTIYF.

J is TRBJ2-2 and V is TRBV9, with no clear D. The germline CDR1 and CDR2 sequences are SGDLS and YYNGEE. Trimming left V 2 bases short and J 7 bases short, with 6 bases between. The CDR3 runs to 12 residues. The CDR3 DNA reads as TGTGCCAGCAGCGTTTCGCGCGGGGAGCTGTTTTTT. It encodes CASSVSRGELFF.

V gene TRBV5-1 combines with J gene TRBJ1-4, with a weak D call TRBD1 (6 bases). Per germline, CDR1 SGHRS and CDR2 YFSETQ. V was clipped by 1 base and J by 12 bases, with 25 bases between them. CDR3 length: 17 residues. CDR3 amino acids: CASSLYGQGPLTRELFF. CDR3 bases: TGCGCCAGCAGCTTGTATGGGCAGGGGCCCCTTACACGGGAACTGTTTTTT.

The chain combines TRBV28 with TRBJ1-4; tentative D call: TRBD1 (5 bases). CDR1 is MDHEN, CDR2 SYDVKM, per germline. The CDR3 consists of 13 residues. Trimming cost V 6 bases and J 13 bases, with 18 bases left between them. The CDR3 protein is CASSSVGVWRLFF. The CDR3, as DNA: TGTGCCAGCAGCTCGGTGGGGGTTTGGCGACTGTTTTTT.

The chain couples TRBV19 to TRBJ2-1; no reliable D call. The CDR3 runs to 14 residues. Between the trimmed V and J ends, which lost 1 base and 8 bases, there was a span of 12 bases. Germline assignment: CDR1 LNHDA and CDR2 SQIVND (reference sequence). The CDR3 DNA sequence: TGTGCCAGTAGTATAGGTCATGCAGTCGATGAGCAGTTCTTC. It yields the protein CASSIGHAVDEQFF.

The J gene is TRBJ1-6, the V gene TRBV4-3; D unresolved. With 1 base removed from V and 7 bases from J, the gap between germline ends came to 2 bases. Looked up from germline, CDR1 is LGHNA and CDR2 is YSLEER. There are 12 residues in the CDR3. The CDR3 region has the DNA TGCGCCAGCAGCCAAGGAAATTCACCCCTCCACTTT. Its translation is CASSQGNSPLHF.

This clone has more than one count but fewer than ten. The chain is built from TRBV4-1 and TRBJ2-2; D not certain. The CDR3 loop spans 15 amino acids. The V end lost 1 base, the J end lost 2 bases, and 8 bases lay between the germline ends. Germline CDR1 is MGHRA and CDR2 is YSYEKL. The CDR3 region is CASSQVGLNTGELFF. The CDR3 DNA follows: TGCGCCAGCAGCCAAGTAGGCTTAAACACCGGGGAGCTGTTTTTT.

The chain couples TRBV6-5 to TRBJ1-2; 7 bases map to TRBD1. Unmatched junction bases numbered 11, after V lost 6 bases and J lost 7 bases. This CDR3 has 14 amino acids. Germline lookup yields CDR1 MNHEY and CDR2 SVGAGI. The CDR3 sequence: CASSPTGNVGGYTF. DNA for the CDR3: TGTGCCAGCAGCCCGACAGGGAATGTCGGTGGCTACACCTTC.

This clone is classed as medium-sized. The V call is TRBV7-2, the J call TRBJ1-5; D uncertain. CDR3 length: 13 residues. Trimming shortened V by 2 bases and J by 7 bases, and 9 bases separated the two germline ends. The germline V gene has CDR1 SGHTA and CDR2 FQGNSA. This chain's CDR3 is CASSLMRRQPQHF. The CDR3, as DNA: TGTGCCAGCAGCTTAATGCGTCGGCAGCCCCAGCATTTT.